The source of this T cell receptor (beta chain) is a study of CD8+ T cells in alopecia areata. Treatment in this sample: oral pan-JAK inhibitor, 5-10 mg twice daily. Extraction and reverse transcription of RNA yielded cDNA as the sequencing template. Sequencing was performed with immunoSEQ multiplex PCR; in TCRdb, only in-frame clones are kept and a portion is missing. The sample contains hundreds of thousands of clones, about three fifths of which appear only once. CDR1 and CDR2 (germline): MNHNY, SVGAGI (reference sequence). With 8 bases removed from V and 3 bases from J, the gap between germline ends came to 11 bases. CDR3 size: 12 residues.

Sequenced material: CD4+ T cells sorted from blood, taken around week 54, from a patient treated with tofacitinib. The chain carries TRBV6-6 and TRBJ2-7, with a tentative D call TRBD1 (6 bases). The clonotype comes from a human donor with alopecia areata. The CDR3 sequence is CASGATGYEQYF. CDR3 coding DNA: TGTGCCAGCGGGGCGACAGGCTACGAGCAGTACTTC.